A selection of T cell receptor beta chains follows, all from one sample in a study of T cells after yellow fever vaccination. TCRdb called the 5' RACE reads again in MiXCR, with one record for every CDR3 protein. The table records about 550,000 distinct CDR3 sequences, 15% to 20% of them present only once. This specimen was PBMCs, taken 15 days after the yellow fever booster vaccination. These TCRs come from a man in his thirties or forties who received the YFV17D yellow fever vaccine. Each CDR3 is given with its conserved first and last residue. Each record gives: V gene, clone size, D gene, J gene, CDR3 DNA, CDR3 protein. The D gene is left open where the match is weak. Size tells how often a clone was seen (once, few, many) or the class of an expanded clone, and some rows leave it out.

TRBV7-9	NA	NA	TRBJ1-1	TGTGCCAGCAGCTTAGCAGGGGACGCTTTCTTT	CASSLAGDAFF
TRBV20-1	few	NA	TRBJ2-1	TGCAGTGCTAGTAGGGCGGAACAGACAATGGATGAGCAGTTCTTC	CSASRAEQTMDEQFF
TRBV4-2	few	TRBD1	TRBJ2-4	TGTGCCAGCAGCCAAGATCGGGGACAGGGGGCGCCTACCAAAAACATTCAGTACTTC	CASSQDRGQGAPTKNIQYF
TRBV5-4	NA	NA	TRBJ2-5	TGTGCCAGCAGCTTTGAGGCAGCCAGGATGGAGACCCAGTACTTC	CASSFEAARMETQYF
TRBV7-9	few	NA	TRBJ2-5	TGTGCCAGCAGCCCAACCCTCCGCGGACAAGAGACCCAGTACTTC	CASSPTLRGQETQYF
TRBV9	few	TRBD2	TRBJ2-3	TGTGCCAGCAGCGTAGAGGCTAGCGGGAGAGATACGCAGTATTTT	CASSVEASGRDTQYF
TRBV20-1	NA	NA	TRBJ1-6	TGCAGTGCCCCAAGGGGGTCACCCCTCCACTTT	CSAPRGSPLHF
TRBV18	NA	TRBD2	TRBJ2-3	TGTGCCAGCTCACCTGGACTAGCGGAGAAGGATACGCAGTATTTT	CASSPGLAEKDTQYF
TRBV20-1	few	TRBD2	TRBJ2-7	TGCAGTGCTAGAGTGGGTAGCGGGAGAGACGAGCAGTACTTC	CSARVGSGRDEQYF
TRBV6-2/TRBV6-3	NA	NA	TRBJ1-1	TGTGCCAGCAGTTACGGGCAGGGAGGATTGAACACTGAAGCTTTCTTT	CASSYGQGGLNTEAFF